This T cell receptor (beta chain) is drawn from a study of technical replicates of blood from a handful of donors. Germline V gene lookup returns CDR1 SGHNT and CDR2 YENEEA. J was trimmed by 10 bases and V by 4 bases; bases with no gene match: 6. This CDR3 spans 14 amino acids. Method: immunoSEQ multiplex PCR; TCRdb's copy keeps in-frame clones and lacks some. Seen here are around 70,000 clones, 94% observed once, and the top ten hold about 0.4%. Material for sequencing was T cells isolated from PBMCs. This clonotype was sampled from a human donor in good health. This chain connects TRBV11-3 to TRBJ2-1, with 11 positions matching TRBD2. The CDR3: CASSSLAGVLEQFF. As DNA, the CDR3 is TGTGCCAGCAGCTCACTAGCGGGAGTCCTAGAGCAGTTCTTC.